This is a list of T cell receptor beta chains from one sample in a study of regulatory T cells in long-lasting Graves disease. TCRdb analysed the multiplex PCR reads with MiXCR anew, one entry per CDR3 protein. The sample carries a few hundred thousand distinct CDR3 sequences, 20% to 25% recorded once. This sample comprised peripheral blood mononuclear cells (PBMCs), obtained when the disease was refractory, from a patient treated with antithyroid drugs. The receptors stem from a female donor with Graves disease. Both conserved end residues are part of each CDR3. A D gene is named only where the DNA matches it firmly. Size tells how often a clone was seen (once, few, many) or the class of an expanded clone, and some rows leave it out.

V gene	J gene	D gene	clone size	CDR3 protein	CDR3 DNA
TRBV10-3	TRBJ1-5	TRBD1	few	CAISATGGTGNQPQHF	TGTGCCATCAGTGCGACAGGGGGCACTGGCAATCAGCCCCAGCATTTT
TRBV14	TRBJ2-7	NA	once	CASSQALGPLYEQYF	TGTGCCAGCAGCCAAGCTTTGGGACCTCTTTACGAGCAGTACTTC
TRBV30	TRBJ1-2	NA	few	CAWSNPRDYGYTF	TGTGCCTGGAGTAACCCGAGGGACTATGGCTACACCTTC
TRBV28	TRBJ2-7	TRBD2	many	CASSRGLVREQYF	TGTGCCAGCAGCCGCGGACTAGTTCGCGAGCAGTACTTC
TRBV6-1	TRBJ2-7	NA	many	CASSVTNLARAPYEQYF	TGTGCCAGCAGTGTAACTAACTTGGCCCGGGCTCCCTACGAGCAGTACTTC
TRBV7-9	TRBJ2-1	TRBD1	NA	CASSLSRGTGSYNEQFF	TGTGCCAGCAGCTTATCTAGGGGGACAGGCTCCTACAATGAGCAGTTCTTC
TRBV28	TRBJ2-7	TRBD1	NA	CASGVDRDRGGEQYF	TGTGCCAGCGGCGTTGACCGTGACAGGGGAGGCGAGCAGTACTTC
TRBV11-2	TRBJ2-2	NA	many	CASSLVRGPPRSRELFF	TGTGCCAGCAGCTTAGTGCGGGGTCCCCCCCGAAGCAGGGAGCTGTTTTTT
TRBV7-6	TRBJ2-6	NA	few	CASSSGQGRGGANVLTF	TGTGCCAGCAGCTCGGGGCAGGGGCGAGGAGGGGCCAACGTCCTGACTTTC
TRBV29-1	TRBJ1-1	NA	many	CSVEEQQNTEAFF	TGCAGCGTTGAAGAGCAGCAGAACACTGAAGCTTTCTTT
TRBV28	TRBJ2-1	NA	NA	CASSLGRLTGVNEQFF	TGTGCCAGCAGTTTAGGTCGGTTGACGGGGGTCAATGAGCAGTTCTTC
TRBV11-2	TRBJ2-5	NA	many	CASSLEVGRDLETQYF	TGTGCCAGCAGCTTAGAGGTTGGCAGGGACCTTGAGACCCAGTACTTC
TRBV28	TRBJ1-5	NA	many	CASRPSREGGGVRQPQHF	TGTGCCAGCAGACCGAGCAGAGAGGGGGGAGGGGTAAGGCAGCCCCAGCATTTT
TRBV19	TRBJ1-4	NA	few	CASSMVPGGEKLFF	TGTGCCAGTAGTATGGTCCCCGGGGGCGAAAAACTGTTTTTT
TRBV6-2/TRBV6-3	TRBJ1-5	NA	many	CASSYGVYQPQHF	TGTGCCAGCAGTTATGGTGTGTATCAGCCCCAGCATTTT
TRBV20-1	TRBJ1-1	NA	NA	CSAMTGENTEAFF	TGCAGTGCTATGACAGGAGAGAACACTGAAGCTTTCTTT
TRBV20-1	TRBJ2-7	NA	NA	CSAREYPTYEQYF	TGCAGTGCTAGAGAATACCCAACCTACGAGCAGTACTTC
TRBV13	TRBJ2-2	TRBD2	NA	CASSSRLAGGAGELFF	TGTGCCAGCAGCTCCCGACTAGCGGGAGGGGCCGGGGAGCTGTTTTTT
TRBV28	TRBJ2-2	TRBD1	NA	CATRDRGHTGELFF	TGTGCCACCCGGGACAGGGGGCATACCGGGGAGCTGTTTTTT
TRBV24-1	TRBJ2-5	TRBD1	few	CATSDKGQGQLETQYF	TGTGCCACCAGTGATAAGGGACAGGGGCAGTTGGAGACCCAGTACTTC
TRBV3-1	TRBJ2-5	TRBD1	NA	CASSQGQGEETQYF	TGTGCCAGCAGCCAAGGACAGGGGGAAGAGACCCAGTACTTC
TRBV9	TRBJ2-5	TRBD2	NA	CASSVEPSGETQYF	TGTGCCAGCAGCGTCGAGCCTAGCGGAGAGACCCAGTACTTC
TRBV12-3/TRBV12-4	TRBJ1-5	NA	many	CASSLAQEGPQHF	TGTGCCAGCAGTTTGGCGCAGGAGGGGCCCCAGCATTTT
TRBV29-1	TRBJ2-5	NA	many	CSVRTVQETQYF	TGCAGCGTTCGGACAGTTCAAGAGACCCAGTACTTC
TRBV19	TRBJ1-1	NA	few	CASTHLPGDTEAFF	TGTGCCAGTACCCATTTACCCGGGGACACTGAAGCTTTTTTT
TRBV7-2	TRBJ1-2	TRBD1	few	CASSTGQGGIGYTF	TGTGCCAGCAGCACGGGACAGGGGGGAATTGGCTACACCTTC
TRBV11-1	TRBJ2-4	NA	NA	CASSQPGYIQYF	TGTGCCAGCAGCCAACCGGGTTACATTCAGTACTTC
TRBV7-9	TRBJ2-5	NA	few	CASSLTDGRPEKETQYF	TGTGCCAGCAGCTTGACGGACGGGAGACCCGAGAAAGAGACCCAGTACTTC
TRBV15	TRBJ2-7	TRBD2	many	CATSSGGGPYEQYF	TGTGCCACCAGCAGCGGCGGGGGGCCTTACGAGCAGTACTTC
TRBV6-9	TRBJ2-7	TRBD2	many	CASSSPGLAGGTSSYEQYF	TGTGCCAGCAGTTCACCGGGACTAGCGGGAGGTACGAGCTCCTACGAGCAGTACTTC
TRBV6-1	TRBJ1-6	NA	many	CASRPKSGSPLHF	TGTGCCAGCAGGCCTAAGTCGGGCTCACCCCTCCACTTT
TRBV20-1	TRBJ1-2	NA	many	CSARDRVNYGYTF	TGCAGTGCTAGAGATCGGGTTAACTATGGCTACACCTTC
TRBV30	TRBJ1-2	NA	few	CAWSQTGNYGYTF	TGTGCCTGGAGCCAAACAGGGAACTATGGCTACACCTTC
TRBV7-2	TRBJ2-2	NA	few	CASSLLGIQIGELFF	TGTGCCAGCAGCTTACTGGGCATCCAAATCGGGGAGCTGTTTTTT
TRBV25-1	TRBJ2-5	TRBD1	NA	CASSDEGAGETQYF	TGTGCCAGCAGTGATGAGGGGGCTGGAGAGACCCAGTACTTC
TRBV6-5	TRBJ2-7	NA	many	CASSYGQTSSYEQYF	TGTGCCAGCAGTTACGGGCAGACAAGCTCCTACGAGCAGTACTTC
TRBV28	TRBJ1-5	NA	many	CASSYPRGGLYNQPQHF	TGTGCCAGCAGCTACCCCCGGGGAGGGCTATACAATCAGCCCCAGCATTTT
TRBV20-1	TRBJ1-5	TRBD1	many	CSARYTGTGNQPQHF	TGCAGTGCTAGGTACACCGGGACAGGAAATCAGCCCCAGCATTTT
TRBV28	TRBJ1-2	NA	many	CASSLPGSSNYGYTF	TGTGCCAGCAGTTTACCAGGCAGTTCTAACTATGGCTACACCTTC
TRBV30	TRBJ1-3	NA	NA	CAWTERLGGRNTIYF	TGTGCCTGGACTGAACGGCTAGGGGGGAGAAACACCATATATTTT
TRBV7-9	TRBJ1-4	TRBD1	few	CASSSFGTAPEKLFF	TGTGCCAGCAGCTCATTCGGGACAGCCCCTGAAAAACTGTTTTTT
TRBV15	TRBJ2-4	TRBD2	many	CATSRHGGGQLEAKNIQYF	TGTGCCACCAGCAGACATGGGGGAGGGCAGCTGGAAGCCAAAAACATTCAGTACTTC
TRBV11-3	TRBJ2-7	TRBD2	many	CASSLEGPGRIYEQYF	TGTGCCAGCAGCTTGGAAGGCCCCGGGAGGATCTACGAGCAGTACTTC
TRBV5-6	TRBJ2-1	NA	NA	CASSLGVWGSEQFF	TGTGCCAGCAGCTTGGGAGTTTGGGGGAGTGAGCAGTTCTTC
TRBV20-1	TRBJ1-5	NA	few	CSARGPPPQPQHF	TGCAGTGCTAGAGGTCCCCCCCCCCAGCCCCAGCATTTT
TRBV4-1	TRBJ1-1	TRBD1	once	CASSPPDRAYPAFF	TGCGCCAGCAGCCCGCCGGACAGGGCCTATCCGGCTTTCTTT
TRBV7-9	TRBJ1-6	NA	few	CASSPYDPGALHF	TGTGCCAGCAGCCCATATGATCCCGGGGCTCTCCACTTT
TRBV4-1	TRBJ2-5	NA	many	CASSQELEETQYF	TGCGCCAGCAGCCAAGAGTTAGAAGAGACCCAGTACTTC
TRBV7-9	TRBJ2-1	TRBD2	few	CASSLVGTTVNNEQFF	TGTGCCAGCAGCTTAGTTGGGACTACCGTTAACAATGAGCAGTTCTTC
TRBV10-3	TRBJ2-7	NA	many	CAISGRDATKDEQYF	TGTGCCATCAGTGGGAGGGACGCTACTAAGGACGAGCAGTACTTC
TRBV27	TRBJ1-4	NA	many	CASRSGTRGEKLFF	TGTGCCAGCAGGTCCGGGACCCGCGGCGAAAAACTGTTTTTT
TRBV6-2/TRBV6-3	TRBJ1-1	NA	many	CASSTSRGSTEAFF	TGTGCCAGCAGTACCTCGCGGGGTAGCACTGAAGCTTTCTTT